This entry describes one T cell receptor (beta chain). The data belong to a study of CD8 T cells in Susac syndrome. CDR1 and CDR2 from the germline V gene are SQVTM and ANQGSEA. Trimming shortened V by 6 bases and J by 6 bases, and 8 bases separated the two germline ends. There are 10 residues in the CDR3. Reverse transcription of roughly 0.45 to 1 ug RNA was performed with random hexamers. A single record per CDR3 protein comes from TCRdb applying MiXCR to the immunoSEQ multiplex PCR reads. The profile shows 100,000 to 150,000 distinct CDR3 sequences, just under 95% of them singletons. This receptor was taken from a human donor with Susac syndrome. The chain links TRBV29-1 to TRBJ1-1; D is unclear. What was sequenced was CD8+ T cells from PBMCs. CDR3 in amino acids: CSVTVAEAFF. CDR3 in DNA: TGCAGCGTAACAGTGGCTGAAGCTTTCTTT.